This is a list of T cell receptor beta chains from one sample in a study of T cell changes during pregnancy in multiple sclerosis. Sequencing used immunoSEQ multiplex PCR; TCRdb keeps in-frame clones, though not all of them. This table holds about 44,000 clones, approximately 96% found once. The sequencing used peripheral blood, collected in the second trimester of pregnancy. All receptors come from a female donor with multiple sclerosis, enrolled in a pregnancy study. The CDR3 runs from the conserved cysteine through the conserved F or W. Each record gives: clone size, D gene, J gene, V gene, CDR3 protein, CDR3 DNA. D genes are given only for firm matches. Only part of the rows carry a size: once, few, many, or a class if the clone is expanded.

>-|-|TRBJ1-2|TRBV25-1
CASSGGGYGYTF
TGTGCCAGCAGCGGCGGGGGCTATGGCTACACCTTC
>-|-|TRBJ1-5|TRBV2
CASSGGGNQPQHF
TGTGCCAGCAGTGGGGGAGGCAATCAGCCCCAGCATTTT
>-|-|TRBJ1-2|TRBV7-9
CASSLERFGYTF
TGTGCCAGCAGCTTAGAACGGTTTGGCTACACCTTC
>-|TRBD1|TRBJ2-1|TRBV7-8
CASSLGQGVLHEQFF
TGTGCCAGCAGCTTAGGACAGGGGGTACTCCATGAGCAGTTCTTC
>-|TRBD1|TRBJ1-5|TRBV19
CASSIEGQGRNQPQHF
TGTGCCAGTAGTATAGAGGGACAGGGTCGAAATCAGCCCCAGCATTTT
>-|-|TRBJ2-5|TRBV29-1
CSALANPGETQYF
TGCAGCGCTTTGGCTAACCCGGGGGAGACCCAGTACTTC
>once|-|TRBJ1-1|TRBV7-7
CASSLDRTTEAFF
TGTGCCAGCAGCTTAGACAGGACCACTGAAGCTTTCTTT
>-|-|TRBJ1-5|TRBV27
CASSPRTPQGSQPQHF
TGTGCCAGCAGTCCTCGAACCCCTCAGGGGAGTCAGCCCCAGCATTTT
>-|-|TRBJ2-1|TRBV7-3
CASSLIGSSYNEQFF
TGTGCCAGCAGCTTAATAGGGAGCTCCTACAATGAGCAGTTCTTC
>-|-|TRBJ2-2|TRBV27
CASSPRGSGYTGELFF
TGTGCCAGCAGTCCTCGGGGTAGCGGATACACCGGGGAGCTGTTTTTT
>-|TRBD2|TRBJ2-1|TRBV9
CASSPRGTSGYNEQFF
TGTGCCAGCAGCCCTAGGGGGACTAGCGGATACAATGAGCAGTTCTTC
>-|-|TRBJ2-5|TRBV6-1
CASSEGSGLRETQYF
TGTGCCAGCAGTGAAGGATCAGGGCTCCGGGAGACCCAGTACTTC
>-|TRBD2|TRBJ2-1|TRBV7-6
CASSPLNSGSWGRNEQFF
TGTGCCAGCAGCCCTCTCAATAGCGGGTCATGGGGTCGCAATGAGCAGTTCTTC
>-|TRBD1|TRBJ2-5|TRBV4-3
CASSQDLGQVFETQYF
TGCGCCAGCAGCCAAGATTTGGGACAGGTTTTTGAGACCCAGTACTTC
>-|TRBD2|TRBJ2-3|TRBV5-1
CASSYLGLAGGPISDTQYF
TGCGCCAGCAGCTACCTGGGACTAGCGGGAGGGCCTATATCAGATACGCAGTATTTT
>once|TRBD1|TRBJ1-2|TRBV7-9
CASSLSEGANYGYTF
TGTGCCAGCAGCTTATCGGAGGGGGCCAACTATGGCTACACCTTC
>-|-|TRBJ2-1|TRBV7-9
CASSPSIWVSNEQFF
TGTGCCAGCAGCCCTAGCATATGGGTCAGCAATGAGCAGTTCTTC
>-|-|TRBJ2-1|TRBV5-1
CASSLEGDSQFF
TGCGCCAGCAGCTTGGAAGGGGACTCCCAGTTCTTC
>-|TRBD1|TRBJ1-2|TRBV5-1
CASSRDRGLYGYTF
TGCGCCAGCAGCAGGGACAGGGGGCTGTATGGCTACACCTTC
>-|TRBD2|TRBJ2-3|TRBV28
CASSKSGITDTQYF
TGTGCCAGCAGTAAAAGCGGGATCACAGATACGCAGTATTTT
>-|-|TRBJ1-2|TRBV5-4
CASSAVLIEANYGYTF
TGTGCCAGCAGCGCCGTGTTGATAGAGGCTAACTATGGCTACACCTTC
>-|-|TRBJ1-5|TRBV21-1
CASTPGQGNQPQHF
TGTGCCAGCACACCGGGACAGGGGAATCAGCCCCAGCATTTT
>-|TRBD2|TRBJ2-7|TRBV29-1
CSVETSGSSYEQYF
TGCAGCGTTGAAACTAGCGGGTCCTCCTACGAGCAGTACTTC
>-|-|TRBJ1-5|TRBV19
CASSVLQGNQPQHF
TGTGCCAGTAGTGTCCTTCAGGGCAATCAGCCCCAGCATTTT
>-|TRBD1|TRBJ1-2|TRBV5-1
CASSLGQGDYGYTF
TGCGCCAGCAGCTTAGGGCAGGGGGACTATGGCTACACCTTC
>-|TRBD2|TRBJ2-1|TRBV13
CASRGSAGADEQFF
TGTGCCAGCAGGGGCTCAGCGGGAGCAGATGAGCAGTTCTTC
>-|-|TRBJ2-3|TRBV11-3
CASSLDTGDTQYF
TGTGCCAGCAGCTTAGACACGGGAGATACGCAGTATTTT
>-|TRBD1|TRBJ2-2|TRBV5-1
CASSWTGENTGELFF
TGCGCCAGCAGCTGGACAGGAGAGAACACCGGGGAGCTGTTTTTT
>-|-|TRBJ2-7|TRBV11-2
CASSFPPITYEQYF
TGTGCCAGCAGCTTTCCCCCCATCACCTACGAGCAGTACTTC
>-|-|TRBJ1-1|TRBV4-1
CASSQERGTGVTEAFF
TGCGCCAGCAGCCAAGAAAGAGGTACAGGCGTTACTGAAGCTTTCTTT
>-|TRBD1|TRBJ1-5|TRBV2
CASSGTGLQPQHF
TGTGCCAGCTCCGGGACAGGGCTTCAGCCCCAGCATTTT
>-|-|TRBJ1-1|TRBV7-9
CASTEGRYTEAFF
TGTGCCAGCACCGAAGGGAGATACACTGAAGCTTTCTTT
>-|TRBD1|TRBJ1-2|TRBV5-4
CASSWRTGEAGYTF
TGTGCCAGCAGCTGGAGGACAGGGGAGGCTGGCTACACCTTC
>-|TRBD2|TRBJ2-1|TRBV9
CASSIGTSGDSYNEQFF
TGTGCCAGCAGCATCGGGACTAGCGGGGACTCCTACAATGAGCAGTTCTTC
>-|-|TRBJ2-4|TRBV18
CASSPLAKNIQYF
TGTGCCAGCTCCCCCTTAGCCAAAAACATTCAGTACTTC
>-|-|TRBJ2-1|TRBV29-1
CSAQVNEQFF
TGCAGCGCACAAGTCAATGAGCAGTTCTTC
>-|TRBD1|TRBJ1-6|TRBV4-2
CASSHGQGEPLHF
TGTGCCAGCAGCCATGGACAGGGAGAACCCCTCCACTTT
>-|TRBD2|TRBJ2-7|TRBV27
CASRGAGGNSYEQYF
TGTGCCAGCAGAGGAGCGGGAGGGAACTCCTACGAGCAGTACTTC
>-|-|TRBJ2-7|TRBV28
CASSLTDTYEQYF
TGTGCCAGCAGTTTGACTGATACCTACGAGCAGTACTTC
>once|TRBD1|TRBJ1-2|TRBV5-8
CASSAGQGVGYGYTF
TGTGCCAGCAGCGCCGGACAGGGGGTCGGCTATGGCTACACCTTC
>once|TRBD2|TRBJ2-1|TRBV18
CASSPPEQRGGQYEQFF
TGTGCCAGCTCACCACCGGAGCAGCGGGGGGGCCAGTATGAGCAGTTCTTC
>-|TRBD2|TRBJ2-1|TRBV7-9
CASSASVETSGTLNEQFF
TGTGCCAGCAGCGCTTCAGTAGAAACTAGCGGGACGTTAAATGAGCAGTTCTTC
>-|TRBD1|TRBJ1-2|TRBV4-2
CASSQGAGTGLYGYTF
TGTGCCAGCAGCCAAGGGGCCGGGACAGGGCTTTATGGCTACACCTTC
>-|-|TRBJ2-7|TRBV7-2
CASSLAVGGKTYEQYF
TGTGCCAGCAGCTTAGCGGTAGGAGGCAAAACCTACGAGCAGTACTTC
>-|-|TRBJ1-4|TRBV5-4
CASRVGGAGWEKLFF
TGTGCCAGCAGGGTTGGAGGGGCGGGGTGGGAAAAACTGTTTTTT
>-|TRBD1|TRBJ1-1|TRBV27
CASSLHSPGQGTEAFF
TGTGCCAGCAGTTTACATTCCCCGGGACAGGGCACTGAAGCTTTCTTT
>-|TRBD2|TRBJ2-7|TRBV7-9
CASSLERGVAEQYF
TGTGCCAGCAGCTTAGAGCGGGGGGTGGCCGAGCAGTACTTC
>-|-|TRBJ2-1|TRBV6-6
CASSPGLIYNEQFF
TGTGCCAGCAGTCCGGGACTCATCTACAATGAGCAGTTCTTC
>-|-|TRBJ1-2|TRBV5-1
CASSSGTRNYGYTF
TGCGCCAGCAGCTCCGGGACACGGAACTATGGCTACACCTTC
>-|-|TRBJ2-3|TRBV5-1
CASSPDSHTDTQYF
TGCGCCAGCAGCCCGGACAGCCACACAGATACGCAGTATTTT
>-|-|TRBJ1-5|TRBV19
CASSMERGANQPQHF
TGTGCCAGTAGTATGGAGCGGGGGGCCAATCAGCCCCAGCATTTT
>-|TRBD2|TRBJ2-1|TRBV11-1
CASSPSGLASYNEQFF
TGTGCCAGCAGCCCGTCCGGACTAGCCTCCTACAATGAGCAGTTCTTC